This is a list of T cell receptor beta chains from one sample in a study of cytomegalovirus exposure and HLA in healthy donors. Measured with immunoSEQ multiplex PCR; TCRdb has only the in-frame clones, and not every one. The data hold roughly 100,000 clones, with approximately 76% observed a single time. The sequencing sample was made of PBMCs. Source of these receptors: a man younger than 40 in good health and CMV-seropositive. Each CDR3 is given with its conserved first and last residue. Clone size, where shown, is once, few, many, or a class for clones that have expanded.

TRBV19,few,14,CASDRGGSNYGYTF
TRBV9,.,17,CASSVGPRGDTKETQYF
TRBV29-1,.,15,CSVGWVGGRGREAFF
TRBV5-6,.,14,CASSLDGTGYGYTF
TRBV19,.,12,CASSIDSNTIYF
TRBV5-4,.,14,CASSYWGGEVGYTF
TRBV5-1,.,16,CASSSRDLATNEKLFF
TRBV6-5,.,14,CASSPNTGSYGYTF
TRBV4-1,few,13,CASSQTEAYEQFF
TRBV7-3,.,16,CASSFGQGEFTDTQYF
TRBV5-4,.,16,CASSGLTSVNTGELFF
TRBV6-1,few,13,CASSPSGGYGQYF
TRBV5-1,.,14,CASSLVGGGYEQYF
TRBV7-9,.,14,CASRTGQGFHEQYF
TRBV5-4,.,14,CASSFGGDWTEAFF
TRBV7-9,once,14,CASSLDSSNQPQHF
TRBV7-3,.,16,CASSRGLAGSTDTQYF
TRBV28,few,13,CASSFGQRNIQYF
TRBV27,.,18,CASSLLKTGSLGLDEQFF
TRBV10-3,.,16,CAISEFGQGTTGELFF
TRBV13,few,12,CASSLTDTEAFF
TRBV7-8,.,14,CASSLAEPGQPQHF
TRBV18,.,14,CASSDRGLNTEAFF
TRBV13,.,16,CASSRKGLGSSYEQYF
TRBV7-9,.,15,CASSSYDTSGNTIYF
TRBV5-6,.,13,CASRTRGANVLTF
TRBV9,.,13,CASSVRGANEQFF